These T cell receptor beta chains were read from a single sample in a study of molecular identifiers for immune sequencing clone quantification. In TCRdb, the PCR reads were re-called with MiXCR into one record per CDR3 protein. The table lists 40,000 to 65,000 distinct CDR3 sequences, about a third of them singletons. Sequenced sample: naive CD8+ T cells from blood, with Jurkat cell RNA spiked in. Receptors originate from a human donor in good health. Some libraries in this study had Jurkat cell RNA spiked in. Both conserved end residues are trimmed from each CDR3. A D gene is named only where the DNA matches it firmly.

j_call | cdr3_length | d_call | v_call | cdr3_aa
TRBJ2-7 | 9 | TRBD1 | TRBV6-5 | ASLQGAEQY
TRBJ1-5 | 14 | - | TRBV4-3 | ASSQAWGQAIQPQH
TRBJ2-5 | 12 | - | TRBV12-3/TRBV12-4 | ASRLGLLQETQY
TRBJ2-7 | 13 | - | TRBV4-3 | ASSLEIAGQHEQY
TRBJ2-2 | 14 | - | TRBV23-1 | ASSQSGRTQTGELF
TRBJ2-1 | 14 | TRBD1 | TRBV13 | ASSLQRQGVNNEQF
TRBJ2-2 | 11 | - | TRBV9 | ASSLVSTGELF
TRBJ2-7 | 20 | TRBD2 | TRBV7-2 | ASSLVVIGRPGRLAGPCEQY
TRBJ2-5 | 12 | - | TRBV13 | ASSFIREQETQY
TRBJ2-7 | 12 | TRBD1 | TRBV6-5 | ASSYSGTDYEQY
TRBJ2-1 | 14 | - | TRBV4-3 | ASSPSWGSSYNEQI
TRBJ2-1 | 13 | - | TRBV5-6 | ASSSAEFSYNEQF
TRBJ2-1 | 12 | - | TRBV28 | ASSHPDWYNEQF
TRBJ2-7 | 11 | - | TRBV7-6 | ASRMDSSYEQY
TRBJ1-1 | 11 | - | TRBV20-1 | SARRGMNTEAF
TRBJ2-3 | 14 | TRBD2 | TRBV11-3 | ASSLREGRITDTQY
TRBJ2-3 | 12 | - | TRBV19 | ASSTVPTADTQY
TRBJ1-4 | 13 | - | TRBV7-8 | ASSLTNRDYEKLI
TRBJ2-7 | 11 | - | TRBV27 | ASRPEGSYEQY
TRBJ2-3 | 12 | - | TRBV15 | ATSPRRSTDTQY
TRBJ1-1 | 13 | - | TRBV7-8 | ASSFRVGLLSEAF
TRBJ2-7 | 13 | - | TRBV4-2 | ASSQESGSAYEQY
TRBJ2-2 | 9 | - | TRBV20-1 | SASHTGELF
TRBJ1-1 | 13 | - | TRBV20-1 | SARDRVIMNTEAF
TRBJ1-4 | 11 | - | TRBV6-1 | ASKRTGGEKLF
TRBJ2-2 | 10 | - | TRBV3-1 | ASKWGGGVLF
TRBJ2-7 | 11 | - | TRBV28 | ASKDYPTLEQY